This T cell receptor (beta chain) was captured in a study of vaccination and CD4 T cells after COVID-19. In this sample, this clonotype turned up a few times. What it recognizes is unknown. As for treatment: roughly 10-day PBMC culture with coronavirus spike peptide pools or control peptides (ViraFEST assay). An unexposed donor provided the CD4+ T cells, which were collected before the COVID-19 pandemic (2011-2018). Germline V lookup: CDR1 MNHEY, CDR2 SVGAGI. J gave up 0 bases and V 0 bases, and 7 bases lay outside the gene matches. The CDR3 is 18 amino acids. The Oncomine TCR Beta short-read assay was what sequenced the DNA obtained from cultured CD4+ T cells. One entry per CDR3 protein, called by TCRdb with MiXCR from the PCR reads. The sample yields some 4,500 distinct CDR3 sequences, roughly 34% seen once.

Sequenced input: CD4+ T cells from blood, cultured in vitro. The TCR sequence derives from a human donor in good health. V is TRBV6-5 and J is TRBJ1-5, with 8 positions matching TRBD1. The DNA for the CDR3 is TGTGCCAGCAGTTACTCATACAGGGGGTTCTATAGCAATCAGCCCCAGCATTTT. Its translation is CASSYSYRGFYSNQPQHF.